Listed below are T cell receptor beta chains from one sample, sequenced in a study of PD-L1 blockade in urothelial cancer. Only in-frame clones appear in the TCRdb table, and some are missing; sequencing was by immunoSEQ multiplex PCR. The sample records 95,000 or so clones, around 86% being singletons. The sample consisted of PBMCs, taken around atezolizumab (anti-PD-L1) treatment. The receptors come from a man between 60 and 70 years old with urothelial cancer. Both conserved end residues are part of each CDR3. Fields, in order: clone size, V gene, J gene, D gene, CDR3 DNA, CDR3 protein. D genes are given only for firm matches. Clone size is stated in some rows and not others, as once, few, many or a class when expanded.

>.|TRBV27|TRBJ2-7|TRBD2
TGTGCCAGCAGCCCATTGGGCGGGAGAGTCATCCACGAGCAGTACTTC
CASSPLGGRVIHEQYF
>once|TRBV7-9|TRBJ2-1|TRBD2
TGTGCCAGCAGCTTAGATCACGCGGGGGGCTTTTTCGCGGAGCAGTTCTTC
CASSLDHAGGFFAEQFF
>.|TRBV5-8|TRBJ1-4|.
TGTGCCAGCAGCCAGGGCACGGGCCCTGAGGAAAAACTGTTTTTT
CASSQGTGPEEKLFF
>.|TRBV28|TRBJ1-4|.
TGTGCCAGCAGTTTAGGGGGCCGGGGTAATGAAAAACTGTTTTTT
CASSLGGRGNEKLFF
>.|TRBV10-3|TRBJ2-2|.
TGTGCCACCACGTTGGAGGGGACCGGGGAGCTGTTTTTT
CATTLEGTGELFF
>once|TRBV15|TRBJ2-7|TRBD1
TGTGCCACCAGCAACCGACAGGGGAGGCACGAGCAGTACTTC
CATSNRQGRHEQYF
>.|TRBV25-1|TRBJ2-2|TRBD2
TGTGCCAGCAGCCAAGGGGCGGGAGCCGGGGAGCTGTTTTTT
CASSQGAGAGELFF
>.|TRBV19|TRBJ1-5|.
TGTGCCAGTAGCAACGGCGGGGGGGGTGGGGGCAATCAGCCCCAGCATTTT
CASSNGGGGGGNQPQHF
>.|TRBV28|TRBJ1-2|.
TGTGCCAGCAGTTTAACCCCCCTTGGAGTCTACACCTTC
CASSLTPLGVYTF
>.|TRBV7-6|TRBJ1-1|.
TGTGCCAGCACCCCGGGACAAGTGAACACTGAAGCTTTCTTT
CASTPGQVNTEAFF
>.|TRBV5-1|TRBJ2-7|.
TGCGCCAGCAGCTTGGCTGGGGCTGGCTACGAGCAGTACTTC
CASSLAGAGYEQYF